This is a list of T cell receptor beta chains from one sample in a study of T cell changes during pregnancy in multiple sclerosis. Method: immunoSEQ multiplex PCR; TCRdb's copy keeps in-frame clones and lacks some. This table holds about 45,000 clones, over 85% found once. Sample: peripheral blood, taken in the first trimester of pregnancy. These TCRs come from a female donor with multiple sclerosis, enrolled in a pregnancy study. The CDR3 runs from the conserved cysteine through the conserved F or W. The D gene is left open where the match is weak. Clone size is not always given. Where it is, it says once, few, many or a class for expanded clones.

.	TRBV2	.	TRBJ1-6	CASSSRGGLTSYNSPLHF	TGTGCCAGCAGTTCCCGTGGCGGCCTGACCTCCTATAATTCACCCCTCCACTTT
.	TRBV30	.	TRBJ1-2	CAWSRQVGGYTF	TGTGCCTGGAGTCGACAGGTTGGAGGCTACACCTTC
TRBD2	TRBV6-1	.	TRBJ2-5	CASSPGGPGETQYF	TGTGCCAGCAGCCCGGGGGGGCCCGGAGAGACCCAGTACTTC
.	TRBV4-1	.	TRBJ1-4	CASSQDRNREKLFF	TGCGCCAGCAGCCAAGATCGGAACAGAGAAAAACTGTTTTTT
.	TRBV7-9	.	TRBJ2-1	CASTGRENEQFF	TGTGCCAGCACCGGCCGGGAGAATGAGCAGTTCTTC
TRBD2	TRBV4-1	.	TRBJ2-1	CASSPRLAGNEQFF	TGCGCCAGCAGCCCCCGCCTAGCGGGAAATGAGCAGTTCTTC
TRBD1	TRBV7-2	.	TRBJ2-3	CASSLAGQGMGVDTDTQYF	TGTGCCAGCAGCTTAGCAGGACAGGGAATGGGGGTAGACACAGATACGCAGTATTTT
.	TRBV11-2	.	TRBJ1-4	CASSLDGAPSF	TGTGCCAGCAGCTTAGATGGGGCGCCCAGCTTT
.	TRBV13	.	TRBJ2-7	CASSLTGYEQYF	TGTGCCAGCAGCCTCACAGGTTACGAGCAGTACTTC
.	TRBV5-1	.	TRBJ2-1	CASSFAAGNEQFF	TGCGCCAGCAGCTTCGCCGCCGGCAATGAGCAGTTCTTC
.	TRBV4-1	few	TRBJ1-6	CASSPREATPLHF	TGCGCCAGCAGCCCCCGGGAGGCAACACCCCTCCACTTT
TRBD2	TRBV18	.	TRBJ2-5	CASSPRVSSGGSGETQYF	TGTGCCAGCTCACCACGCGTTTCTAGCGGGGGGAGCGGAGAGACCCAGTACTTC
.	TRBV30	.	TRBJ2-7	CAWSVLEGEQYF	TGTGCCTGGAGTGTACTCGAGGGCGAGCAGTACTTC
TRBD1	TRBV27	.	TRBJ1-3	CASKLDRGPGNTIYF	TGTGCCAGCAAGTTGGACAGGGGGCCCGGAAACACCATATATTTT
TRBD2	TRBV7-2	.	TRBJ2-3	CATTSGGAIDTQYF	TGTGCCACGACTAGCGGGGGGGCTATAGATACGCAGTATTTT
TRBD1	TRBV7-2	.	TRBJ1-1	CASSPQAQGYTEAFF	TGTGCCAGCAGTCCCCAGGCACAGGGGTACACTGAAGCTTTCTTT
.	TRBV28	.	TRBJ1-5	CASITRLGPQHF	TGTGCCAGCATAACCAGGCTGGGGCCCCAGCATTTT
TRBD1	TRBV9	.	TRBJ1-2	CASSQATGWYDGYTF	TGTGCCAGCAGCCAGGCGACAGGGTGGTACGATGGCTACACCTTC
TRBD1	TRBV6-1	.	TRBJ1-2	CASSVGTGSSYGYTF	TGTGCCAGCAGTGTAGGGACAGGATCTTCCTATGGCTACACCTTC
.	TRBV19	.	TRBJ1-5	CASSIAPYSNQPQHF	TGTGCCAGTAGTATAGCCCCCTATAGCAATCAGCCCCAGCATTTT
.	TRBV28	.	TRBJ1-2	CASSLLEGNGYTF	TGTGCCAGCAGTTTACTGGAGGGTAATGGCTACACCTTC
.	TRBV7-9	.	TRBJ1-2	CASSRLAGEVHYGYTF	TGTGCCAGCAGCCGACTTGCGGGGGAGGTCCACTATGGCTACACCTTC
.	TRBV6-1	.	TRBJ1-5	CASTQGGGNQPQHF	TGTGCCAGCACCCAGGGTGGCGGCAATCAGCCCCAGCATTTT
.	TRBV18	.	TRBJ2-5	CASSPRSDGETQYF	TGTGCCAGCTCACCGCGATCCGACGGGGAGACCCAGTACTTC
.	TRBV7-9	.	TRBJ1-6	CASSTSSYNSPLHF	TGTGCCAGCAGCACGAGCTCCTATAATTCACCCCTCCACTTT
TRBD1	TRBV7-3	.	TRBJ2-1	CASSPTGVHNEQFF	TGTGCCAGCAGCCCGACAGGGGTGCACAATGAGCAGTTCTTC
.	TRBV7-2	few	TRBJ1-5	CASSLRGDQPQHF	TGTGCCAGCAGCTTACGGGGAGATCAGCCCCAGCATTTT
.	TRBV9	.	TRBJ1-2	CASSARGGYTF	TGTGCCAGCAGCGCCAGAGGAGGCTACACCTTC
.	TRBV11-2	.	TRBJ1-5	CASSHLGAAGQPQHF	TGTGCCAGCAGCCACCTGGGGGCAGCCGGGCAGCCCCAGCATTTT
.	TRBV5-1	.	TRBJ1-1	CASSLAVGSTEAFF	TGCGCCAGCAGCTTGGCAGTGGGGAGCACTGAAGCTTTCTTT
TRBD1	TRBV5-7	.	TRBJ2-7	CASRKFTGAYEQYF	TGTGCCAGCAGGAAATTCACAGGGGCCTACGAGCAGTACTTC
TRBD2	TRBV6-4	.	TRBJ2-2	CASSDSASGGARELFF	TGTGCCAGCAGTGACTCCGCTAGCGGGGGGGCGCGGGAGCTGTTTTTT
.	TRBV5-1	.	TRBJ2-1	CASSLAWQGGGNEQFF	TGCGCCAGCAGCTTGGCCTGGCAGGGAGGAGGGAATGAGCAGTTCTTC
TRBD1	TRBV29-1	.	TRBJ1-4	CSVGNRGDEKLFF	TGCAGCGTTGGGAACAGGGGAGATGAAAAACTGTTTTTT
TRBD1	TRBV9	.	TRBJ2-5	CASSVEAGQGETQYF	TGTGCCAGCAGCGTAGAGGCGGGACAGGGAGAGACCCAGTACTTC
TRBD1	TRBV5-1	.	TRBJ1-2	CASSRDSYNYGYTF	TGCGCCAGCAGCCGGGACAGCTATAACTATGGCTACACCTTC
.	TRBV5-3	once	TRBJ2-5	CARSLSLWGEYF	TGTGCCAGAAGCCTCTCACTATGGGGCGAGTACTTC
TRBD1	TRBV6-1	once	TRBJ2-1	CASRKRTGSGDEQFF	TGTGCCAGCAGGAAGAGGACAGGGTCTGGGGATGAGCAGTTCTTC
.	TRBV9	.	TRBJ1-1	CASTPTSGLGTEAFF	TGTGCCAGCACCCCGACGTCAGGGTTGGGCACTGAAGCTTTCTTT
.	TRBV28	.	TRBJ2-7	CASIPAGNYEQYF	TGTGCCAGCATCCCCGCGGGGAACTACGAGCAGTACTTC
.	TRBV2	.	TRBJ2-7	CASSESRARGYEQYF	TGTGCCAGCAGTGAAAGTAGGGCCAGGGGCTACGAGCAGTACTTC
.	TRBV6-1	.	TRBJ1-5	CASSDSQPQHF	TGTGCCAGCAGTGATAGTCAGCCCCAGCATTTT
.	TRBV4-1	.	TRBJ1-1	CASSQDPRGRTEAFF	TGCGCCAGCAGCCAAGATCCCAGGGGTCGCACTGAAGCTTTCTTT
.	TRBV19	.	TRBJ1-1	CASSMGMYLTAGKGTEAFF	TGTGCCAGTAGTATGGGTATGTATTTGACAGCGGGAAAGGGCACTGAAGCTTTCTTT
TRBD1	TRBV11-1	.	TRBJ1-1	CASSSGQGLNTEAFF	TGTGCCAGCAGCTCCGGACAGGGCCTGAACACTGAAGCTTTCTTT
.	TRBV28	.	TRBJ1-5	CAIRRSGQPQHF	TGTGCCATTCGACGAAGCGGTCAGCCCCAGCATTTT
.	TRBV18	.	TRBJ2-5	CASSPPRKAGAETQYF	TGTGCCAGCTCACCCCCGAGGAAGGCCGGCGCGGAGACCCAGTACTTC
.	TRBV7-2	.	TRBJ2-7	CASSLAVGRGEQYF	TGTGCCAGCAGCTTAGCGGTAGGCCGGGGCGAGCAGTACTTC
.	TRBV29-1	.	TRBJ2-2	CSVRHRVTGELFF	TGCAGCGTTAGGCACAGGGTCACCGGGGAGCTGTTTTTT
.	TRBV29-1	.	TRBJ2-1	CSVRGSSYNEQFF	TGCAGCGTTCGTGGGAGCTCCTACAATGAGCAGTTCTTC
TRBD1	TRBV7-9	.	TRBJ2-1	CASSPKTGVFNEQFF	TGTGCCAGCAGCCCGAAAACAGGGGTCTTCAATGAGCAGTTCTTC
.	TRBV7-2	.	TRBJ1-6	CASSLPPGYYNSPLHF	TGTGCCAGCAGCTTACCCCCAGGGTACTATAATTCACCCCTCCACTTT
TRBD1	TRBV30	.	TRBJ1-4	CAWSVRDSVNEKLFF	TGTGCCTGGAGTGTACGGGACAGCGTTAATGAAAAACTGTTTTTT
.	TRBV6-5	.	TRBJ1-6	CASSYSLGLPLHF	TGTGCCAGCAGTTACTCGCTTGGGCTACCCCTCCACTTT